Below, 13 T cell receptor beta chains from the same sample are listed, as sequenced in a study of T cell changes during pregnancy in multiple sclerosis. Clones were sequenced by immunoSEQ multiplex PCR, and TCRdb holds only the in-frame ones, with some missing. Of over 50,000 clones listed, 80% to 95% were seen once; the top ten hold 0.45% to 0.6%. The material was CD4+ T cells from peripheral blood mononuclear cells, obtained after pregnancy. The source is a female donor with multiple sclerosis, enrolled in a pregnancy study.

The chain uses TRBV19 and TRBJ2-1, with D possibly matching TRBD2 (6 bases). V was pared by 4 bases and J by 7 bases, with 14 bases between. The CDR3 extends over 14 amino acids. CDR1 is LNHDA, CDR2 SQIVND, per germline (reference sequence). The CDR3 region is CASSSDVRGNEQFF. The CDR3 coding sequence is TGTGCCAGTAGTAGCGATGTACGGGGGAATGAGCAGTTCTTC.

The chain employs TRBV7-2 and TRBJ2-1; D unclear. V dropped 0 bases and J dropped 9 bases, with 9 bases sitting between them. The CDR3 has 13 amino acids. Germline CDR1 SGHTA, CDR2 FQGNSA. Here the CDR3 reads CASSLAMSVEQFF. For the CDR3, the DNA is TGTGCCAGCAGCTTAGCGATGAGTGTTGAGCAGTTCTTC.

The rearrangement joins TRBV13 to TRBJ2-7; 8 bases match TRBD1. The V gene end was trimmed by 3 bases and the J gene end by 6 bases; junction bases not matched to a gene: 7. CDR3 length: 14 residues. Germline loops: CDR1 PRHDT, CDR2 FYEKMQ (reference sequence). CDR3 bases: TGTGCCAGCAGCTTGCGACAGGGGAGTGGCGAGCAGTACTTC. Translation gives CASSLRQGSGEQYF.

The CDR3 region is CATSRDSTYEQYF. CDR3 coding DNA: TGTGCCACCAGCAGAGACAGTACCTACGAGCAGTACTTC. The V call is TRBV15, the J call TRBJ2-7; no definite D call. The CDR3 extends over 13 amino acids. Germline CDR1 reads LNHNV; CDR2 reads YYDKDF (reference sequence). Trimming pared 0 bases from V and 2 bases from J, leaving 5 bases between.

The chain employs TRBV7-6 and TRBJ2-1; D is possibly TRBD1 (6 bases). Trimming cost V 1 base and J 6 bases, with 10 bases left between them. Germline V lookup: CDR1 SGHVS, CDR2 FNYEAQ. The CDR3 runs 14 residues. CDR3 in DNA: TGTGCCAGCAGCTTAGGTGGACAGATCAATGAGCAGTTCTTC. This translates into CASSLGGQINEQFF.

The genes are TRBV11-3 and TRBJ2-1; unclear D gene. The V end was cut by 1 base, the J end by 3 bases, with 7 bases between. CDR3 length: 14 residues. The germline V gene encodes CDR1 SGHNT and CDR2 YENEEA. CDR3 region: CASSLGAVYNEQFF. In DNA form, the CDR3 reads TGTGCCAGCAGCTTAGGGGCAGTCTACAATGAGCAGTTCTTC.

The chain's CDR3 is CASEGHPSMNTEAFF. The CDR3, as DNA: TGTGCCAGCGAAGGACATCCGAGCATGAACACTGAAGCTTTCTTT. The rearrangement joins TRBV25-1 to TRBJ1-1, with D perhaps matching TRBD1 (5 bases). This CDR3 region has 15 residues. Germline V CDR1 and CDR2: MGHDK, SYGVNS. Trimming removed 8 bases from V and 0 bases from J, with 16 bases in between.

V usage is TRBV2 and J usage is TRBJ1-6; D call uncertain. Trimming cost V 2 bases and J 7 bases, with 12 bases left between them. The CDR3 has 15 amino acids. CDR1 and CDR2 (germline): SNHLY, FYNNEI. CDR3 loop: CASSESVQANSPLHF. CDR3 DNA: TGTGCCAGCAGTGAATCTGTTCAGGCAAATTCACCCCTCCACTTT.

The J gene is TRBJ2-5, the V gene TRBV5-4; 8 bases agree with TRBD2. Looked up from germline, CDR1 is SGHNT and CDR2 is YYREEE (reference sequence). V was pared by 0 bases and J by 4 bases, with 5 bases of the junction left unmatched. The CDR3 runs to 15 residues. The CDR3 region has the DNA TGTGCCAGCAGCTTGGCACTAGCGGAGGGAGAGACCCAGTACTTC. This sequence encodes CASSLALAEGETQYF.

J is TRBJ1-1 and V is TRBV5-6; TRBD1 matches at 10 bases. Per germline, CDR1 SGHDT and CDR2 YYEEEE. J gave up 0 bases and V 1 base, and 9 bases lay outside the gene matches. The CDR3 runs 18 residues. The CDR3 bases are TGTGCCAGCAGCTTGCCCGGGACAGGGGCTTACATGAACACTGAAGCTTTCTTT. Translated: CASSLPGTGAYMNTEAFF.

This clone was seen more than once but under ten times. The chain is built from TRBV6-1 and TRBJ1-4, with 9 bases aligning to TRBD1. The CDR3 length is 14 residues. Germline CDR1 and CDR2: MNHNS and SASEGT. Germline trimming cut 8 bases from V and 6 bases from J; bases unmatched to any gene: 7. The CDR3 is CASWKRTGDEKLFF. The CDR3 bases are TGTGCCAGCTGGAAAAGGACAGGGGATGAAAAACTGTTTTTT.

This clone was observed once. V is TRBV7-9 and J is TRBJ1-6; 8 bases agree with TRBD1. Per the germline V gene, CDR1 is SEHNR and CDR2 is FQNEAQ (reference sequence). The CDR3 is made up of 15 amino acids. J lost 10 bases, V lost 4 bases, and 9 bases had no gene match. The CDR3 loop is CASSSSGGARSPLHF. CDR3 nucleotides: TGTGCCAGCAGCTCCTCAGGGGGCGCGAGGTCACCCCTCCACTTT.

The gene calls are TRBV6-6 and TRBJ2-1; 11 nucleotides line up with TRBD1. V was clipped by 9 bases and J by 6 bases; unmatched bases: 13. The germline V gene encodes CDR1 MNHNY and CDR2 SVGAGI (reference sequence). The CDR3 is 16 residues long. CDR3 sequence: CASNDRAGTGGNEQFF. The CDR3, as DNA: TGTGCCAGTAACGACAGGGCCGGGACAGGGGGCAATGAGCAGTTCTTC.